The T cell receptor (beta chain) under discussion was sequenced for a study of cytomegalovirus exposure and HLA in healthy donors. Study-level findings and limits: It was likely that a cluster of highly shared sequence variants was a sequencing artifact. Accurate prediction of most subjects' HLA-A and HLA-B alleles from TCR beta sequences was reported.

Vbeta (60) and Jbeta (13) primers were used in the PCR. In the study's own analysis: Later, an analysis found around 77 million unique TCR beta chains, and approximately 10 million of these were shared. The assay was immunoSEQ multiplex PCR, and TCRdb's table has in-frame clones only and misses some. That table supplies the V and J calls and clone size; D and trimming were determined from the DNA. The data show 150,000 to 200,000 clones, around 76% seen once. Donors were ostensibly healthy at sampling, although undocumented immune exposures were probable. Details on this clone: Antigen: not known.

Losses at the gene ends were 5 bases for V and 5 bases for J; bases not matched to a gene: 12. The CDR3 loop spans 18 amino acids. Germline V lookup: CDR1 SGHNT, CDR2 YENEEA. The clonotype comes from a woman in her thirties or forties in good health and CMV-seronegative. This chain links TRBV11-3 with TRBJ2-2; TRBD1 matches 12 bases. The sequencing sample was made of PBMCs. CDR3 sequence reads: CASSQDFGTGGSTGELFF. The CDR3 DNA follows: TGTGCCAGCAGCCAAGACTTCGGGACAGGGGGCAGTACCGGGGAGCTGTTTTTT.